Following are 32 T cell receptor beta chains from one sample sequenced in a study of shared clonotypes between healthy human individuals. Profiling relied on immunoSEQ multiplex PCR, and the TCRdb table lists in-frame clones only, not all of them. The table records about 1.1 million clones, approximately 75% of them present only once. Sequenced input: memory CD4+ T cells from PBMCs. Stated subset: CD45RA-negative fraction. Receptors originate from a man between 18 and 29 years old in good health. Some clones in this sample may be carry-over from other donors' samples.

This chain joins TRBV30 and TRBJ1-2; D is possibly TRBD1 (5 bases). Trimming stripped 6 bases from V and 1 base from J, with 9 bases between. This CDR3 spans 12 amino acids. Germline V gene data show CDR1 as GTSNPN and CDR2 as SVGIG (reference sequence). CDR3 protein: CACMGGNYGYTF. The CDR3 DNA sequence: TGTGCCTGTATGGGGGGTAACTATGGCTACACCTTC.

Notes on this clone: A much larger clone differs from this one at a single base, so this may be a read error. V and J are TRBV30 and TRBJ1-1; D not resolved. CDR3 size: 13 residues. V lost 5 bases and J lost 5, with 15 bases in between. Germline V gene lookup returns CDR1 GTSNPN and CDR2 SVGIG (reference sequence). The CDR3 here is CAWGEIAETEAFF. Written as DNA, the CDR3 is TGTGCCTGGGGTGAGATAGCGGAGACTGAAGCTTTCTTT.

The CDR3 DNA reads as TGTGCCAGCAGTTTACAGGGCCCCAATGGCGGCACTGAAGCTTTCTTT. Protein: CASSLQGPNGGTEAFF. This sequence joins TRBV6-5 and TRBJ1-1; a weak D match, TRBD1 (6 bases). Germline CDR1 reads MNHEY; CDR2 reads SVGAGI. The CDR3 runs to 16 residues. Trimming removed 4 bases from V and 4 bases from J, with 19 bases in between.

CDR3 nucleotide sequence: TGTGCCAGCAGTTTGTACAGGCTTAACACCATATATTTT. Its protein product is CASSLYRLNTIYF. The genes are TRBV28 and TRBJ1-3, with D tentatively TRBD1 (5 bases). Trimming took off 3 bases at V and 7 bases at J, with 10 bases between the two ends. Germline CDR1 is MDHEN and CDR2 is SYDVKM. The CDR3 length is 13 residues.

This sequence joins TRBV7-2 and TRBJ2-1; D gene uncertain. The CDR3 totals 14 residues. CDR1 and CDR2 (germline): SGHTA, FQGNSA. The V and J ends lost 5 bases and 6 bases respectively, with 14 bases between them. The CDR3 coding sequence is TGTGCCAGCAGCCCCCTGAGTAGAAGCAATGAGCAGTTCTTC. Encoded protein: CASSPLSRSNEQFF.

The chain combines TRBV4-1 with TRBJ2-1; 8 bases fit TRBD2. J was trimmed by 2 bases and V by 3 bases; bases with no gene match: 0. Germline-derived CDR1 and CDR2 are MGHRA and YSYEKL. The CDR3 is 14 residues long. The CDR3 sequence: CASSQTSAYNEQFF. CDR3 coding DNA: TGCGCCAGCAGCCAGACTAGCGCCTACAATGAGCAGTTCTTC.

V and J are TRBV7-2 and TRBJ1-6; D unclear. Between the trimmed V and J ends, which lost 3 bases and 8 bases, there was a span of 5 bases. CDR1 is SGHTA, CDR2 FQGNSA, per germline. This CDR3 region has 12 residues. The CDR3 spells CASSFGDSPLHF. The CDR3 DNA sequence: TGTGCCAGCAGCTTCGGGGATTCACCCCTCCACTTT.

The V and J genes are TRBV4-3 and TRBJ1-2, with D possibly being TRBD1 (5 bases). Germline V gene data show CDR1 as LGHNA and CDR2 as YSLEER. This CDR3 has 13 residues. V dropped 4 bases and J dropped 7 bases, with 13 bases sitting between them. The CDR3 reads CASSPSRGTGYTF. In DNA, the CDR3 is TGCGCCAGCAGCCCAAGTCGGGGGACTGGCTACACCTTC.

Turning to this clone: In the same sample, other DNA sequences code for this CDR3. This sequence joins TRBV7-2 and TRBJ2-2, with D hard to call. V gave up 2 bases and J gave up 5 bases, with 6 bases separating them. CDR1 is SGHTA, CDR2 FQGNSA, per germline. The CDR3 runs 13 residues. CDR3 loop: CASSLLGTGELFF. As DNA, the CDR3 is TGTGCCAGCAGCTTATTGGGGACCGGGGAGCTGTTTTTT.

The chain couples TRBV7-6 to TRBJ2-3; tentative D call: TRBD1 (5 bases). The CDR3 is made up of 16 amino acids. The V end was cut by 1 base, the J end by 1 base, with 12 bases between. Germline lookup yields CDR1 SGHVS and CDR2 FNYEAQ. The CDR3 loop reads CASSLGVVGGTDTQYF. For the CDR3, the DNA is TGTGCCAGCAGCTTAGGAGTAGTAGGGGGCACAGATACGCAGTATTTT.

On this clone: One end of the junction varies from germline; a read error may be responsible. The CDR3 loop is CASTLAGGPVDTQYF. The CDR3 DNA sequence: TGCGCCAGCACCTTGGCGGGAGGGCCGGTAGATACGCAGTATTTT. J is TRBJ2-3 and V is TRBV5-1; TRBD2 matches 9 bases. The CDR3 has 15 amino acids. The germline V gene has CDR1 SGHRS and CDR2 YFSETQ.

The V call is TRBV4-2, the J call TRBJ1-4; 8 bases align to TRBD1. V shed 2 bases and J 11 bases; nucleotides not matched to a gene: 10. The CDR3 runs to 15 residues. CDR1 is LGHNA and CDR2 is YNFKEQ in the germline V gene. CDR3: CASSQIHQGAWKLFF. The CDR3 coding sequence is TGTGCCAGCAGCCAAATTCACCAGGGGGCATGGAAACTGTTTTTT.

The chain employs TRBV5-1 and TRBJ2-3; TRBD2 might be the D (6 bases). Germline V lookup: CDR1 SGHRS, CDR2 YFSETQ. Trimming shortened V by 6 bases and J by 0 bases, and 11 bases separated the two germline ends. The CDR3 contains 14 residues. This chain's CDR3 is CASTLATSTDTQYF. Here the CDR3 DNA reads TGCGCCAGCACTCTAGCGACTAGCACAGATACGCAGTATTTT.

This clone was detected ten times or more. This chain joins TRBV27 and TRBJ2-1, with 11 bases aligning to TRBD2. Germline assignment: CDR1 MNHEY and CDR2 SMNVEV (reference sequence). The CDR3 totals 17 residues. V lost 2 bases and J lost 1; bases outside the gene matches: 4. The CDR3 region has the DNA TGTGCCAGCAGTTTAGCTAGCGGGAGGACTTCCTACAATGAGCAGTTCTTC. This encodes CASSLASGRTSYNEQFF.

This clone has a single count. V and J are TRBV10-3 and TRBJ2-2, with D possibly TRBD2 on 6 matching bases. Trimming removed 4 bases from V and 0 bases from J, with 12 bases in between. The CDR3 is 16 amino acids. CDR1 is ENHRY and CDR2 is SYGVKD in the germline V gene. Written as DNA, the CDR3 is TGTGCCATCAGTGGCCCGACGGGGGCGAACACCGGGGAGCTGTTTTTT. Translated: CAISGPTGANTGELFF.

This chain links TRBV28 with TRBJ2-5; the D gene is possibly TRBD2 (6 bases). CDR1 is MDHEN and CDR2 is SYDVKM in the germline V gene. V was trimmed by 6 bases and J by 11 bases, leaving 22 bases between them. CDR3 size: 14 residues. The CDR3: CASRTSGLLYQQYF. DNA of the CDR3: TGTGCCAGCAGAACTTCGGGACTGCTTTATCAGCAGTACTTC.

The CDR3 loop is CASSAQTGVQETQYF. CDR3 nucleotide sequence: TGTGCCAGCAGCGCCCAGACAGGGGTACAAGAGACCCAGTACTTC. This chain uses TRBV7-2 with TRBJ2-5; TRBD1 aligns across 8 bases. The CDR3 runs 15 residues. Germline loops: CDR1 SGHTA, CDR2 FQGNSA. Germline trimming cut 5 bases from V and 2 bases from J; bases unmatched to any gene: 7.

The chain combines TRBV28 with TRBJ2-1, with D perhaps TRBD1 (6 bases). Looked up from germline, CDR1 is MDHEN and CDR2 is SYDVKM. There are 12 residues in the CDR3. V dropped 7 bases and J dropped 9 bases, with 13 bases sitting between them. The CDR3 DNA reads TGTGCCAGCACCTTAAGGGGGACTGAGCAGTTCTTC. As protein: CASTLRGTEQFF.

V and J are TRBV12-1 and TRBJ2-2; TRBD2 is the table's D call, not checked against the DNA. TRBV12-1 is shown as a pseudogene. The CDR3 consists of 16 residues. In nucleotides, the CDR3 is TGTGCCAGCAGCTACGCCGGGACTAGGAACACCGGGGAGCTGTTTTTT. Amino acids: CASSYAGTRNTGELFF.

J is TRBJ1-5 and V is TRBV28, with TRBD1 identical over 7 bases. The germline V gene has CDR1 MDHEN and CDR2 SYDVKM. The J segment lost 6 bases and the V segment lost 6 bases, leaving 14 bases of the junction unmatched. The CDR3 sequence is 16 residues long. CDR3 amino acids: CASSPTTTGWVQPQHF. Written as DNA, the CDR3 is TGTGCCAGCAGCCCCACAACGACAGGGTGGGTTCAGCCCCAGCATTTT.

The CDR3 is CASSLTTYSYEQYF. The CDR3, as DNA: TGCGCCAGCAGCTTGACTACCTACTCCTACGAGCAGTACTTC. The rearrangement links TRBV5-1 to TRBJ2-7; no definite D call. Trimming stripped 1 base from V and 0 bases from J, with 8 bases between. The CDR3 has 14 residues. Per germline, CDR1 SGHRS and CDR2 YFSETQ.

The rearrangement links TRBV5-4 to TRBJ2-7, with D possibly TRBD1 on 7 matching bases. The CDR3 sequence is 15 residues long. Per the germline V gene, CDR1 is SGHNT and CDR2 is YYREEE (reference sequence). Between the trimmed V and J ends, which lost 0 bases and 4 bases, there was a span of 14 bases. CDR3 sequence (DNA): TGTGCCAGCAGCTTGGGTTCCGCAGGGGGGTACGAGCAGTACTTC. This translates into CASSLGSAGGYEQYF.

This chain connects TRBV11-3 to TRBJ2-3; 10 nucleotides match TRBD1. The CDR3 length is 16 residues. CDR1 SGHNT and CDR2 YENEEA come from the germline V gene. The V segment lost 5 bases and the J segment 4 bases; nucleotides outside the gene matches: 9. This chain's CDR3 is CASSPKGTGEADTQYF. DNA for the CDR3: TGTGCCAGCAGCCCAAAGGGGACAGGGGAGGCAGATACGCAGTATTTT.

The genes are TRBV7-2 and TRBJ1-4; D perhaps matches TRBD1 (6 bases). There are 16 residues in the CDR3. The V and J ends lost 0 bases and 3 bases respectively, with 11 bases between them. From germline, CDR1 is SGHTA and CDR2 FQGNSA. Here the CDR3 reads CASSLAAGAANEKLFF. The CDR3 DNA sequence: TGTGCCAGCAGCTTAGCCGCGGGGGCGGCTAATGAAAAACTGTTTTTT.

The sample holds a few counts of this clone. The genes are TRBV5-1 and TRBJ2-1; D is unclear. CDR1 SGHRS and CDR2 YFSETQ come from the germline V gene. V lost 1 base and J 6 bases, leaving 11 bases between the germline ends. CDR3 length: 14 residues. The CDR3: CASSLLIPGNEQFF. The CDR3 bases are TGCGCCAGCAGCTTGCTGATCCCCGGCAATGAGCAGTTCTTC.

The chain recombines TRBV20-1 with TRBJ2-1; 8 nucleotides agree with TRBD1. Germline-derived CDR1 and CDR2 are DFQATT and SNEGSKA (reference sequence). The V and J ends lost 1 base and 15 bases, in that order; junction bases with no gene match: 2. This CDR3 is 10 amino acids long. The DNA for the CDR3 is TGCAGTGCTAGAGGGACAGGGCTGTTCTTC. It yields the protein CSARGTGLFF.

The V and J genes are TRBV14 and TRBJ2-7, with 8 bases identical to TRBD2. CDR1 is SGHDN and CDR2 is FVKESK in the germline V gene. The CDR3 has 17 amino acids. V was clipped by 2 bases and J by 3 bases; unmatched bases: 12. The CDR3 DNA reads TGTGCCAGCAGCCAAAAGTCTCCGGGACTAGTTTTCTACGAGCAGTACTTC. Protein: CASSQKSPGLVFYEQYF.

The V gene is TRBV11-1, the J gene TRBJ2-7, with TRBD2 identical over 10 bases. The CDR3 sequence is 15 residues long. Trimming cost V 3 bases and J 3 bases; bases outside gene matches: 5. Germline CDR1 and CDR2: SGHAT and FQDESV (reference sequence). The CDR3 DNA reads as TGTGCCAGCAGCTTTCCTAGCGGGAGCCTCTACGAGCAGTACTTC. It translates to CASSFPSGSLYEQYF.

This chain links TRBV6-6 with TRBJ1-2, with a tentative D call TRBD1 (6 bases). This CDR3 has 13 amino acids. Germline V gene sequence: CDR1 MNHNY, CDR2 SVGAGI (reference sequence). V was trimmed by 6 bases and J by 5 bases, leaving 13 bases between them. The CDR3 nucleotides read TGTGCCAGCAGGGCACAGGGCGGGTATGGCTACACCTTC. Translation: CASRAQGGYGYTF.

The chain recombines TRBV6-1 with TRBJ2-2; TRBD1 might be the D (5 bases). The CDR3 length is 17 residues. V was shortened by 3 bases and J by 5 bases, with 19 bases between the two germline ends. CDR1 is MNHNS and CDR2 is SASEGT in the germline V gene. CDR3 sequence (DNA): TGTGCCAGCAGTGAGAGGTCAGGTGGGGCGCGGACCGGGGAGCTGTTTTTT. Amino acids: CASSERSGGARTGELFF.

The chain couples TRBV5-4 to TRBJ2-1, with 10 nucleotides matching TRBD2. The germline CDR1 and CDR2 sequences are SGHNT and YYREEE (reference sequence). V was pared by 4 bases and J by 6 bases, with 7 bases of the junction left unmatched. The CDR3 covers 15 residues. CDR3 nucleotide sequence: TGTGCCAGCAGCCCCGGACTAGCGGAGACCAATGAGCAGTTCTTC. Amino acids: CASSPGLAETNEQFF.

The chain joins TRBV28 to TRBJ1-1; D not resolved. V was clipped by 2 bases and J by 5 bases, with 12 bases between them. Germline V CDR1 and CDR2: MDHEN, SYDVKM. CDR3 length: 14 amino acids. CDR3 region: CASSLRPGRTEAFF. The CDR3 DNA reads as TGTGCCAGCAGTTTACGGCCAGGTAGGACTGAAGCTTTCTTT.